Listed here are 8 T cell receptor beta chains from one sample, sequenced in a study of blood T cell repertoires in COVID-19. Produced via immunoSEQ multiplex PCR; TCRdb's table is partial and in-frame only. The top ten hold 4.5% to 7% of the sample, which has 250,000 to 350,000 clones, 87% seen once. Sequences were obtained from PBMCs or T cells enriched from blood (not recorded which). The source is a woman aged 25 to 39 who had recovered from COVID-19.

The gene calls are TRBV7-2 and TRBJ1-1; D is unresolved. The germline CDR1 and CDR2 sequences are SGHTA and FQGNSA. Trimming took 1 base from V and 0 from J, leaving 15 bases between them. The CDR3 extends over 17 amino acids. CDR3 residues: CASSLEGGTRLNTEAFF. DNA of the CDR3: TGTGCCAGCAGCTTAGAAGGCGGAACCCGACTGAACACTGAAGCTTTCTTT. Combining the CDR3 with reference TRBV7-2 and TRBJ1-1 gives the whole variable domain GAGVSQSPSNKVTEKGKDVELRCDPISGHTALYWYRQSLGQGLEFLIYFQGNSAPDKSGLPSDRFSAERTGGSVSTLTIQRTQQEDSAVYLCASSLEGGTRLNTEAFFGQGTRLTVV.

The rearrangement uses TRBV19 and TRBJ1-5; a weak D match, TRBD1 (5 bases). CDR1 and CDR2 (germline): LNHDA, SQIVND (reference sequence). V was pared by 0 bases and J by 1 base, with 13 bases between. CDR3 length: 17 residues. CDR3 residues: CASSIDRGGGSNQPQHF. Here the CDR3 DNA reads TGTGCCAGTAGTATAGATCGCGGGGGGGGGAGCAATCAGCCCCAGCATTTT.

The chain has TRBV27 and TRBJ1-5; D ambiguous. V was shortened by 3 bases and J by 7 bases, with 10 bases between the two germline ends. CDR3 length: 13 amino acids. The germline gives CDR1 MNHEY, CDR2 SMNVEV (reference sequence). CDR3 sequence: CASSLSLSQPQHF. For the CDR3, the DNA is TGTGCCAGCAGTTTGAGTTTATCCCAGCCCCAGCATTTT.

This clone was observed once. The chain has TRBV18 and TRBJ2-7; 8 bases are shared with TRBD1. Germline V lookup: CDR1 KGHSH, CDR2 LQKENI. V dropped 5 bases and J dropped 0; count of bases not matched to a gene: 0. This CDR3 has 13 residues. The CDR3 here is CASSGTGSYEQYF. The CDR3, as DNA: TGTGCCAGCTCAGGGACAGGCTCCTACGAGCAGTACTTC.

The CDR3 spells CASTGDYSNQPQHF. CDR3 nucleotides: TGTGCCAGCACGGGGGATTATAGCAATCAGCCCCAGCATTTT. The chain combines TRBV2 with TRBJ1-5; D is possibly TRBD1 (5 bases). The CDR3 is made up of 14 amino acids. Germline CDR1 and CDR2: SNHLY and FYNNEI. Trimming left V 7 bases short and J 0 bases short, with 10 bases between.

J is TRBJ1-2 and V is TRBV6-5; TRBD1 agrees at 9 bases. The CDR3 length is 14 residues. Germline V gene lookup returns CDR1 MNHEY and CDR2 SVGAGI. After removal of 5 bases from V and 8 bases from J, the junction contained 9 bases not matched to a gene. CDR3 sequence reads: CASSLGQGGEGYTF. DNA of the CDR3: TGTGCCAGCAGTCTGGGACAGGGTGGCGAGGGCTACACCTTC.

This chain links TRBV9 with TRBJ2-7; 9 bases are shared with TRBD2. The V gene's germline CDR1 is SGDLS and CDR2 YYNGEE. V lost 5 bases and J lost 3; bases outside the gene matches: 12. CDR3 length: 16 residues. The CDR3 sequence: CASRAGAQRGVYEQYF. As DNA, the CDR3 is TGTGCCAGCAGAGCCGGCGCACAGCGGGGGGTCTACGAGCAGTACTTC.

The J gene is TRBJ2-5, the V gene TRBV19, with 10 bases that match TRBD2. Losses at the gene ends were 4 bases for V and 5 bases for J; bases not matched to a gene: 4. Per the germline V gene, CDR1 is LNHDA and CDR2 is SQIVND (reference sequence). The CDR3 contains 14 residues. CDR3 sequence (DNA): TGTGCCAGTAGTACGGGACTAGCGCTGGAGACCCAGTACTTC. Its protein product is CASSTGLALETQYF.